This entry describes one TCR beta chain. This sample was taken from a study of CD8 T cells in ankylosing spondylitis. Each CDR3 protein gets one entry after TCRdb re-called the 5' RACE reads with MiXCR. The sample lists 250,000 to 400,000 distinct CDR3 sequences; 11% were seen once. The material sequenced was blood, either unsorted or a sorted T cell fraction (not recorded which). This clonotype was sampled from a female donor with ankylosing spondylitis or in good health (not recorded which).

The CDR3 DNA reads TGTGCCAGCAGCCAAGATGGGGAGATCTTCACCGGGGAGCTGTTTTTT. Amino acids: CASSQDGEIFTGELFF. The chain has TRBV4-2 and TRBJ2-2; D may be TRBD2 (5 bases). Germline CDR1 is LGHNA and CDR2 is YNFKEQ. The CDR3 extends over 16 amino acids. Deletions cut 0 bases from V and 4 bases from J, with 12 bases between.